Presented here are 5 T cell receptor beta chains from one specimen sequenced in a study of blood T cells in healthy people across ages. A J-beta primer mix and a sample-barcoded 5' primer were used in a second PCR of roughly 6 to 11 cycles. TCRdb re-analysed the 5' RACE reads in MiXCR, keeping a single row per CDR3 protein. Here the sample spans roughly 730,000 distinct CDR3 sequences, around 50% being singletons. The sequencing sample was made of blood. The receptors were gathered from a man in his forties in good health.

This chain joins TRBV29-1 and TRBJ2-7; 8 bases match TRBD2. After removal of 8 bases from V and 0 bases from J, the junction contained 9 bases not matched to a gene. Germline lookup yields CDR1 SQVTM and CDR2 ANQGSEA. The length of the CDR3 is 14 residues. CDR3 loop: CSIPQRENSYEQYF. As DNA, the CDR3 is TGCAGCATCCCGCAGCGGGAGAACTCCTACGAGCAGTACTTC.

Turning to this clonotype: Germline and junction disagree at one end, which may indicate a read error. This rearrangement joins TRBV6-5 to TRBJ2-7; 7 positions agree with TRBD1. CDR1 is MNHEY, CDR2 SVGAGI, per germline. The length of the CDR3 is 15 residues. CDR3 in amino acids: CVSSSTGVELYEQYF. CDR3 coding DNA: TGTGTCAGCAGTTCTACAGGGGTGGAGCTCTACGAGCAGTACTTC.

The V call is TRBV5-5, the J call TRBJ1-3; tentatively, D is TRBD1 (5 bases). Germline V gene lookup returns CDR1 SGHKS and CDR2 YYEKEE (reference sequence). Trimming pared 4 bases from V and 0 bases from J, leaving 11 bases between. This CDR3 spans 15 amino acids. The CDR3 DNA reads as TGTGCCAGCAGCCTAGACAGAGACTCTGGAAACACCATATATTTT. Protein product: CASSLDRDSGNTIYF.

The V and J genes are TRBV7-2 and TRBJ2-3, with no clear D. The germline gives CDR1 SGHTA, CDR2 FQGNSA. This CDR3 has 15 residues. V was clipped by 2 bases and J by 4 bases, with 13 bases between them. The CDR3 spells CASSLNDIGADTQYF. CDR3 DNA sequence: TGTGCCAGCAGCTTAAACGATATTGGGGCAGATACGCAGTATTTT.

The chain uses TRBV3-1 and TRBJ1-2; possible D gene TRBD1, 6 bases. CDR3 length: 15 residues. Deletions cut 7 bases from V and 7 bases from J, with 22 bases between. Germline values: CDR1 LGHDT, CDR2 YNNKEL (reference sequence). CDR3: CASTQIGGGDRGYTF. The CDR3 coding sequence is TGTGCCAGCACTCAAATCGGGGGGGGCGACCGTGGCTACACCTTC.